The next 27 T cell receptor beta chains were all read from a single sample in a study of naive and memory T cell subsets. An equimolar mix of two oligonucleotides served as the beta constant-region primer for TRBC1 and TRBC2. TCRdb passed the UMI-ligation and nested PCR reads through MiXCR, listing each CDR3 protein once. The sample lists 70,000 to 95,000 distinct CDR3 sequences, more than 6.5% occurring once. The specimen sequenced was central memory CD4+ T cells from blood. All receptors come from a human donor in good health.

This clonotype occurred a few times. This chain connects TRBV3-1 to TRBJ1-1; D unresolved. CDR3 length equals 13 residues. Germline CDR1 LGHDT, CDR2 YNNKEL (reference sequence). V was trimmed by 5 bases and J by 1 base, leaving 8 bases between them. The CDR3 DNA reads TGTGCCAGCAGCAGGGTTACGAACACTGAAGCTTTCTTT. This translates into CASSRVTNTEAFF.

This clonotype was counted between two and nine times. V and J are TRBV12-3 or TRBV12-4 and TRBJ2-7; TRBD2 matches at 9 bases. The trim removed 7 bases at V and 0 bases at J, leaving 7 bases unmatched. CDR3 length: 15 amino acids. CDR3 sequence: CASKISSGSSYEQYF. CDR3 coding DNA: TGTGCCAGCAAAATCAGTAGCGGGAGCTCCTACGAGCAGTACTTC.

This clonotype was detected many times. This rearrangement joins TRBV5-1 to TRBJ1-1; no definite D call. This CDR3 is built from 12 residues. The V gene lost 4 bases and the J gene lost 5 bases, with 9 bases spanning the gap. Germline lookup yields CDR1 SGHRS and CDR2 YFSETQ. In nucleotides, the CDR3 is TGCGCCAGCAGCCGCCGGGGAACTGAAGCTTTCTTT. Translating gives CASSRRGTEAFF.

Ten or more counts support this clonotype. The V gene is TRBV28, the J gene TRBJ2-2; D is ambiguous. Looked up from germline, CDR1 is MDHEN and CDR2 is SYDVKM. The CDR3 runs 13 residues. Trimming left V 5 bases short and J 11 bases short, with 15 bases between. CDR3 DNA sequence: TGTGCCAGCAGTCCACCTTATGCCAGTGAGCTGTTTTTT. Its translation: CASSPPYASELFF.

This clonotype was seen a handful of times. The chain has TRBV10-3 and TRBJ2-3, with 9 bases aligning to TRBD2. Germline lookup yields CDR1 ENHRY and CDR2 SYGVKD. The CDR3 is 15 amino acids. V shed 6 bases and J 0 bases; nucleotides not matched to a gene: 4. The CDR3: CAISRAGGSTDTQYF. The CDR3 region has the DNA TGTGCCATCAGCCGAGCGGGGGGAAGCACAGATACGCAGTATTTT.

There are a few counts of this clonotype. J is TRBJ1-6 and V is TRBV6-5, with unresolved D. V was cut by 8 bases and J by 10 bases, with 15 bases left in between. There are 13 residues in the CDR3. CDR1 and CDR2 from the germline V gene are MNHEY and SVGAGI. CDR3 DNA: TGTGCCAGCGGCAGAGGAAAGGAGTCACCCCTCCACTTT. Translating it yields CASGRGKESPLHF.

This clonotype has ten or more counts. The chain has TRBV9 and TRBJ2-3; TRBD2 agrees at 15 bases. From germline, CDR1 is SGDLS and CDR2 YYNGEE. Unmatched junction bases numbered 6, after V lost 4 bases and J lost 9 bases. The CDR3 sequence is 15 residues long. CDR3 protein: CASSRTSGGAGTQYF. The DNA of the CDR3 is TGTGCCAGCAGCCGGACTAGCGGGGGGGCGGGGACGCAGTATTTT. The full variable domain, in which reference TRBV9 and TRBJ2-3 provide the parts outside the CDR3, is DSGVTQTPKHLITATGQRVTLRCSPRSGDLSVYWYQQSLDQGLQFLIQYYNGEERAKGNILERFSAQQFPDLHSELNLSSLELGDSALYFCASSRTSGGAGTQYFGPGTRLTVL.

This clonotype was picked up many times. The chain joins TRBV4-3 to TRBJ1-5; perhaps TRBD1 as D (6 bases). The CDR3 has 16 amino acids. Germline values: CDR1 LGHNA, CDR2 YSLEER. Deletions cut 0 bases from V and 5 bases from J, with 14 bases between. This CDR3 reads CASSQDAGQNHQPQHF. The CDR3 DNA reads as TGCGCCAGCAGCCAAGATGCCGGACAGAATCATCAGCCCCAGCATTTT.

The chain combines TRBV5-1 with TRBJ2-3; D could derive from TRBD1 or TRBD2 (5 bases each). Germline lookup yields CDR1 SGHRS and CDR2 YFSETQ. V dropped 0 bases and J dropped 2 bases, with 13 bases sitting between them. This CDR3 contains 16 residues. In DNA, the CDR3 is TGCGCCAGCAGCTTGGGAGGGTCGACAGCCACAGATACGCAGTATTTT. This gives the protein CASSLGGSTATDTQYF.

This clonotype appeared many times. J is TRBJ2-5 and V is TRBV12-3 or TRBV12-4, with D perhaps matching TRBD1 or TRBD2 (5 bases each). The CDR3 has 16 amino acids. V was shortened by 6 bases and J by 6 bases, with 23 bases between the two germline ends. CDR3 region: CASRSGQGRGAKTQYF. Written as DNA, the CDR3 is TGTGCCAGCAGATCTGGCCAGGGCCGGGGAGCGAAGACCCAGTACTTC.

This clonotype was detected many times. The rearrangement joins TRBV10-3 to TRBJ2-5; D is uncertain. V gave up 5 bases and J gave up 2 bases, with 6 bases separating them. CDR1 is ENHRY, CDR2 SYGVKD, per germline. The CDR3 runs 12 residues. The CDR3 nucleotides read TGTGCCATCAGTTCAGCTCAAGAGACCCAGTACTTC. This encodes CAISSAQETQYF.

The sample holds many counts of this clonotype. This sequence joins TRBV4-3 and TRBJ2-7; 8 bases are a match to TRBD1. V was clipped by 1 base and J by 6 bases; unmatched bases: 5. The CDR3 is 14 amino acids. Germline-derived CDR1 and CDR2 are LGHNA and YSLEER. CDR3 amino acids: CASSQARGHGEQYF. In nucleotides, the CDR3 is TGCGCCAGCAGCCAAGCCAGGGGGCACGGCGAGCAGTACTTC.

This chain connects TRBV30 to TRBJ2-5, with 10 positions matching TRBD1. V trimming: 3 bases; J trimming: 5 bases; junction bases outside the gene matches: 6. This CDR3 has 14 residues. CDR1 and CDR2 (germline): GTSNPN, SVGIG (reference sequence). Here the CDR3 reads CAWRIGTGVETQYF. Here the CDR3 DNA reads TGTGCCTGGAGAATAGGGACAGGGGTCGAGACCCAGTACTTC.

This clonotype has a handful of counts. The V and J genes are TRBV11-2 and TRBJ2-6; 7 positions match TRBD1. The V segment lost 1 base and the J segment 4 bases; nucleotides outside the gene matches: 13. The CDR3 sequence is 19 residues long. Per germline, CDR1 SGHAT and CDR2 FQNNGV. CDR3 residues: CASSLGFRQDREGANVLTF. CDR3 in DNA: TGTGCCAGCAGCTTAGGATTTCGCCAAGACAGGGAAGGGGCCAACGTCCTGACTTTC.

The CDR3 here is CASSDRTETYSSYNEQFF. In DNA, the CDR3 is TGTGCCAGCAGCGATCGGACGGAAACCTATAGCTCCTACAATGAGCAGTTCTTC. The chain joins TRBV7-2 to TRBJ2-1, with D unresolved. With 5 bases removed from V and 0 bases from J, the gap between germline ends came to 20 bases. The CDR3 has 18 residues. The germline gives CDR1 SGHTA, CDR2 FQGNSA.

Written as DNA, the CDR3 is TGCAGTGCTAGAGACCAACTACTTCAGTTCTTC. It encodes CSARDQLLQFF. The rearrangement joins TRBV20-1 to TRBJ2-1, with D unresolved. The V gene's germline CDR1 is DFQATT and CDR2 SNEGSKA (reference sequence). The CDR3 runs to 11 residues. Trimming shortened V by 0 bases and J by 13 bases, and 10 bases separated the two germline ends.

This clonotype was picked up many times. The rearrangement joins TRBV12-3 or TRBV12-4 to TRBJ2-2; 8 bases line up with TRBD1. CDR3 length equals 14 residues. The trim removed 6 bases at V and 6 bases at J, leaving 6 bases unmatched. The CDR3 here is CASRTTGVAGELFF. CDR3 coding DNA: TGTGCCAGCAGGACGACAGGGGTGGCCGGGGAGCTGTTTTTT.

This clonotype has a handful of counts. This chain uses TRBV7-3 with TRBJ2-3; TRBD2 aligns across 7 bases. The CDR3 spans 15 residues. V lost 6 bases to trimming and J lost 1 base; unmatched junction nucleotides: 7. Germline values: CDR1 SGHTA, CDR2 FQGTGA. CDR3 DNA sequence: TGTGCCAGCAGTTTTAGCGGGCCCCGCACAGATACGCAGTATTTT. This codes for CASSFSGPRTDTQYF.

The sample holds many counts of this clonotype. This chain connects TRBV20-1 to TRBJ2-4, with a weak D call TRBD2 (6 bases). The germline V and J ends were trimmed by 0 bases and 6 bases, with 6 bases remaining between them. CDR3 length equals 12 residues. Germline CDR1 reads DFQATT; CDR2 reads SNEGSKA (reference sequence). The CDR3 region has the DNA TGCAGTGCTAGAGAGGGGGGAAACATTCAGTACTTC. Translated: CSAREGGNIQYF.

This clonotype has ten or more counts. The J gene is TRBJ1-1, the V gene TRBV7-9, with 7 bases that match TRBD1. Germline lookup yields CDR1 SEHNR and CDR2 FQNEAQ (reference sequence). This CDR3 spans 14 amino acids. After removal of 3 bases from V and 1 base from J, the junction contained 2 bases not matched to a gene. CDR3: CASSLGQPNTEAFF. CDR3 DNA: TGTGCCAGCAGCTTGGGACAGCCGAACACTGAAGCTTTCTTT.

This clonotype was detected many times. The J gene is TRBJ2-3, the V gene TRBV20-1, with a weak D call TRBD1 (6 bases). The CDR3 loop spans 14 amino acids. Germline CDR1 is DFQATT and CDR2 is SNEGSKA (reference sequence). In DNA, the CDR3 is TGCAGCAGGGGCTCCCTGCATGAGACAGATACGCAGTATTTT. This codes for CSRGSLHETDTQYF.

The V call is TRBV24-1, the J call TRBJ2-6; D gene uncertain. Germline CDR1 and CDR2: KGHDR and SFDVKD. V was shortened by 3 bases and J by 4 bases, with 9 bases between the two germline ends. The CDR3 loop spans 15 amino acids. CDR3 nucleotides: TGTGCCACCAGTGATCGGCAGGCAGGGGCCAACGTCCTGACTTTC. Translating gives CATSDRQAGANVLTF.

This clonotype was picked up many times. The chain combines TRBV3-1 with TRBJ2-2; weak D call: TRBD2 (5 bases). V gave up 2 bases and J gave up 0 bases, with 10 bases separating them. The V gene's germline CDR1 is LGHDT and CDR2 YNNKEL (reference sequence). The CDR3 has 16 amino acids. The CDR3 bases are TGTGCCAGCAGCCAAATCCAGCGGCCGAACACCGGGGAGCTGTTTTTT. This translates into CASSQIQRPNTGELFF.

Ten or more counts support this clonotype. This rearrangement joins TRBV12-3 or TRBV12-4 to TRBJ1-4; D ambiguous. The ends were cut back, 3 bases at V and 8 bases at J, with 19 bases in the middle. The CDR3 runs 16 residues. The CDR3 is CASSFYSQVVSEKLFF. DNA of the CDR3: TGTGCCAGCAGTTTTTATAGTCAGGTGGTGAGCGAAAAACTGTTTTTT.

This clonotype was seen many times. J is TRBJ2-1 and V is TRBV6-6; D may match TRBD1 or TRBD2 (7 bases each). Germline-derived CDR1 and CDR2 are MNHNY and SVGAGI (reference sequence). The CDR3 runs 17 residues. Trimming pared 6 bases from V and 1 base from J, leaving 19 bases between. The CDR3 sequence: CASSPGGSGSSYNEQFF. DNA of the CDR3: TGTGCCAGCAGCCCAGGGGGTAGCGGGTCTTCCTACAATGAGCAGTTCTTC.

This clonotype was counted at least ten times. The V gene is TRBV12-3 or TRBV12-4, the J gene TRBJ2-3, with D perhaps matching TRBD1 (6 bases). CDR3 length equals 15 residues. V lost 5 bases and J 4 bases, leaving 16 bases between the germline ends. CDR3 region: CASSPVSPGADTQYF. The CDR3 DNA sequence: TGTGCCAGCAGTCCGGTTTCGCCAGGGGCAGATACGCAGTATTTT.

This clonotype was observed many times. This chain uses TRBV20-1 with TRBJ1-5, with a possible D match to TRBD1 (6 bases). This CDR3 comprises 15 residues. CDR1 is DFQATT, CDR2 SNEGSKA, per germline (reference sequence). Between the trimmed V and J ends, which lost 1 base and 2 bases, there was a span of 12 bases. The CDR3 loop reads CSARGPGVGNQPQHF. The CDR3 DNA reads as TGCAGTGCTAGAGGGCCAGGGGTAGGCAATCAGCCCCAGCATTTT.